This TCR beta chain emerged from a study of cytomegalovirus exposure and HLA in healthy donors. Study details: The Caucasian-associated ancestry cluster contained 81% of the approximately 430 genotyped donors. Study results and caveats: TCR beta V segments were, for the most part, productive about 87% or about 30% of the time in an earlier analysis.

PCR employed 60 Vbeta and 13 Jbeta primers. Measured with immunoSEQ multiplex PCR; TCRdb has only the in-frame clones, and not every one. The data contain fewer than 200,000 clones, approximately 84% of them seen just once; the ten biggest clones take up 2.9%. V lost 7 bases, J lost 6 bases, and 8 bases stayed unmatched. This CDR3 spans 13 amino acids. The V gene's germline CDR1 is SGHTA and CDR2 FQGNSA. This clone has only a few counts. Its matching antigen is unknown. The sample holds other DNA sequences that translate to the same CDR3. This chain connects TRBV7-2 to TRBJ2-7, with 8 bases aligning to TRBD2. The TCR comes from a female donor in good health and CMV-seronegative. The sample consisted of PBMCs. CDR3 coding DNA: TGTGCCAGCACTCCGGGAGGGCCAAGCGAGCAGTACTTC. It specifies CASTPGGPSEQYF. The variable domain in full, completed from reference TRBV7-2 and TRBJ2-7, reads GAGVSQSPSNKVTEKGKDVELRCDPISGHTALYWYRQSLGQGLEFLIYFQGNSAPDKSGLPSDRFSAERTGGSVSTLTIQRTQQEDSAVYLCASTPGGPSEQYFGPGTRLTVT.